This entry lists 4 T cell receptor beta chains sequenced from one sample in a study of Ad26.COV2.S vaccination and SARS-CoV-2 variants. Generated by immunoSEQ multiplex PCR, the TCRdb table keeps only in-frame clones and is missing some. Seen here are some 300,000 clones, approximately 80% observed once, and the top ten hold 2.1%. Treatment specified: roughly 18 received Ad26.COV2.S at low or high dose, single or two shots; a few received placebo; per-sample allocation not given. All samples were drawn on day 63, counting from the first vaccine or placebo injection. The sequenced sample was peripheral blood, obtained in a trial of Ad26.COV2.S vaccine versus placebo. All receptors come from a person between 18 and 65 years old who received the Ad26.COV2.S COVID-19 vaccine or a placebo.

V gene TRBV5-1 combines with J gene TRBJ2-5, with 9 bases lining up with TRBD2. This CDR3 comprises 15 residues. Germline loops: CDR1 SGHRS, CDR2 YFSETQ. Unmatched junction bases numbered 8, after V lost 4 bases and J lost 4 bases. The CDR3 coding sequence is TGCGCCAGCAGCGAGGGGACTAGCTCCCCAGAGACCCAGTACTTC. It translates to CASSEGTSSPETQYF.

The gene calls are TRBV4-1 and TRBJ2-7; D is undetermined. CDR1 and CDR2 from the germline V gene are MGHRA and YSYEKL. The CDR3 extends over 15 amino acids. V lost 0 bases and J lost 4, with 13 bases in between. The CDR3: CASSQDVTIRYEQYF. The CDR3 DNA reads as TGCGCCAGCAGCCAAGATGTAACCATCCGGTACGAGCAGTACTTC.

This chain links TRBV12-5 with TRBJ2-7, with D possibly TRBD1 on 6 matching bases. Germline-derived CDR1 and CDR2 are LGHNT and FRNRAP. The CDR3 runs to 14 residues. Between the trimmed V and J ends, which lost 1 base and 3 bases, there was a span of 10 bases. DNA for the CDR3: TGTGCTAGTGGTTTGGGACAGGTAAACTACGAGCAGTACTTC. Amino acid sequence: CASGLGQVNYEQYF.

The V and J genes are TRBV19 and TRBJ2-7, with D possibly being TRBD1 or TRBD2 (5 bases each). In germline, CDR1 is LNHDA, CDR2 SQIVND (reference sequence). V lost 5 bases and J 0 bases, leaving 20 bases between the germline ends. The CDR3 consists of 17 residues. The CDR3 coding sequence is TGTGCCAGTAGTCTTACGCCTCGGGACGCAATCTCCTACGAGCAGTACTTC. This encodes CASSLTPRDAISYEQYF. The variable domain in full, completed from reference TRBV19 and TRBJ2-7, reads DGGITQSPKYLFRKEGQNVTLSCEQNLNHDAMYWYRQDPGQGLRLIYYSQIVNDFQKGDIAEGYSVSREKKESFPLTVTSAQKNPTAFYLCASSLTPRDAISYEQYFGPGTRLTVT.